Listed below are T cell receptor beta chains from one sample, sequenced in a study of T-cell reconstitution after alpha-beta-depleted transplantation in children. TCRdb redid the calling of the PCR reads with MiXCR, one entry per CDR3 protein. The table shows some 200,000 distinct CDR3 sequences, with 11% occurring only once. Material: PBMCs, obtained before TCRalphabeta/CD19-depleted stem cell transplant. These receptors originate from a child under two years old with acute myeloid leukemia, due to receive a stem cell transplant. Both conserved end residues are part of each CDR3.

V gene | CDR3 protein
TRBV19 | CASSMGWLLAGDSYNEQFF
TRBV7-6 | CASSRKAGYQETQYF
TRBV6-5 | CASKFRDFSYNEQFF
TRBV6-2/TRBV6-3 | CASSRTGPNGYTF
TRBV7-2 | CASSYKGGAGASYEQYF
TRBV30 | CASTATYNSPLHF
TRBV20-1 | CSAGVDGYTF
TRBV5-1 | CASSSRLMNTEAFF
TRBV11-2 | CASSLSGYSNQPQHF
TRBV20-1 | CSASLQGNGELFF
TRBV27 | CASRSGARGQGAFF
TRBV2 | CAISAVDRAFSEAFF
TRBV20-1 | CSASGFDKNIQYF
TRBV20-1 | CSANAQLASDEQYF
TRBV5-1 | CASSLAAGARTEAFF
TRBV12-3/TRBV12-4 | CASSFRDAYGYTF
TRBV7-2 | CASRTTAAQNIQYF
TRBV10-3 | CATDPTSGRTHEQFF
TRBV12-3/TRBV12-4 | CASRQSSYNEQFF
TRBV20-1 | CSARAGAPNTEAFF
TRBV19 | CASLSAGGPYIQYF